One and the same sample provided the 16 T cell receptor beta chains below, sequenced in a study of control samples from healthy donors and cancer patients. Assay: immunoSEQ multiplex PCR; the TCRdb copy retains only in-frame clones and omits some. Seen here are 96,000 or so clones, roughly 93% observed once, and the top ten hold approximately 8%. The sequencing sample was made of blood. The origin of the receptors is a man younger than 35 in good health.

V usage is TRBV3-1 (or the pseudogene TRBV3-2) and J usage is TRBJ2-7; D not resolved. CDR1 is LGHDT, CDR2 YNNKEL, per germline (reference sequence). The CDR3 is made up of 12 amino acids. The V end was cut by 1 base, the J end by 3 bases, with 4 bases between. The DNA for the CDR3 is TGTGCCAGCAGCCAAGCCGGCTACGAGCAGTACTTC. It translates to CASSQAGYEQYF.

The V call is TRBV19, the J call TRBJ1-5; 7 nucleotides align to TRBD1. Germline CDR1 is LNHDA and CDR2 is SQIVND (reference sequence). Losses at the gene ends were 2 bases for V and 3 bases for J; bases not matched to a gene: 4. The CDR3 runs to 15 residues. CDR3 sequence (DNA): TGTGCCAGTAGTATACGAACAGGGGACAATCAGCCCCAGCATTTT. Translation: CASSIRTGDNQPQHF.

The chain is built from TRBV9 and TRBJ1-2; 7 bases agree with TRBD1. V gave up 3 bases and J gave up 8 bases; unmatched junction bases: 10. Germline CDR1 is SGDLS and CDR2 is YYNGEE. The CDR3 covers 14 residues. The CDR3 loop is CASSANEGARGYTF. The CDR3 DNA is TGTGCCAGCAGCGCTAATGAGGGGGCGCGCGGCTACACCTTC.

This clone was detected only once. Written as DNA, the CDR3 is TGTGCCAGCAGCCAGTGGCCGGGACAGGGGCACAGCTCTGGAAACACCATATATTTT. Protein sequence: CASSQWPGQGHSSGNTIYF. This chain joins TRBV14 and TRBJ1-3; 10 nucleotides agree with TRBD1. The CDR3 consists of 19 residues. Germline V gene lookup returns CDR1 SGHDN and CDR2 FVKESK. The trim removed 3 bases at V and 0 bases at J, leaving 11 bases unmatched.

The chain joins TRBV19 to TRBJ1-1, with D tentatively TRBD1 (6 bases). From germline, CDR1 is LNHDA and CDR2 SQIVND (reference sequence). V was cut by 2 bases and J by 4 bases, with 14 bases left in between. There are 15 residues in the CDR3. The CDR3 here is CASSIYGGGSTEAFF. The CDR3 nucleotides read TGTGCCAGTAGTATATATGGGGGCGGGAGCACTGAAGCTTTCTTT.

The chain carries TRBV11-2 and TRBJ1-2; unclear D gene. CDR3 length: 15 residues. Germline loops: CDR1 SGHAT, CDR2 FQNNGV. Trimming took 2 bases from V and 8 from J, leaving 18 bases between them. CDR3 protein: CASSLIVRLGGGYTF. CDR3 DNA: TGTGCCAGCAGCTTAATCGTTCGCCTCGGTGGGGGCTACACCTTC.

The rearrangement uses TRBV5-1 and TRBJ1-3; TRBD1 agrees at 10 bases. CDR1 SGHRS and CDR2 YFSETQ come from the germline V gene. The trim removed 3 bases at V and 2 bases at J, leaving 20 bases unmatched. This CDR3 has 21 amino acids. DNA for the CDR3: TGCGCCAGCAGCTACCGCATGACCGGGACAGGGGCCCTAAACCCTGGAAACACCATATATTTT. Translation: CASSYRMTGTGALNPGNTIYF.

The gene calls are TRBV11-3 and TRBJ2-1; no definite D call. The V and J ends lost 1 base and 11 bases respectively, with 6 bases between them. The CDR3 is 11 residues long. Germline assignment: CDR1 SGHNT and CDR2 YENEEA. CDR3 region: CASSLVQQQFF. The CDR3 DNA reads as TGTGCCAGCAGCTTAGTGCAACAGCAGTTCTTC.

This CDR3 is CSVRGQERLFTDTQYF. In DNA, the CDR3 is TGCAGCGTCCGCGGACAGGAGCGACTATTCACAGATACGCAGTATTTT. The chain recombines TRBV29-1 with TRBJ2-3; TRBD1 matches 7 bases. CDR3 length: 16 amino acids. V shed 6 bases, J shed 2 bases, and the junction held 14 bases outside the gene matches. CDR1 SQVTM and CDR2 ANQGSEA come from the germline V gene.

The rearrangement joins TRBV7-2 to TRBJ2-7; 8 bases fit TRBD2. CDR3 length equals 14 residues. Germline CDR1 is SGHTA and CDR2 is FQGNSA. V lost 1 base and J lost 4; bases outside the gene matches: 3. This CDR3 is CASSLGGLGYEQYF. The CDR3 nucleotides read TGTGCCAGCAGCTTAGGGGGACTAGGGTACGAGCAGTACTTC.

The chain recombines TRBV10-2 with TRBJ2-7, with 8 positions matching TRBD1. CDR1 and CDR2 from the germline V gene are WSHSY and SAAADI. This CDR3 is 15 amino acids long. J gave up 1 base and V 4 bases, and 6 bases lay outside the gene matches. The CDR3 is CASSVVDRESYEQYF. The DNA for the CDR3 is TGCGCCAGCAGTGTCGTGGACAGGGAGTCCTACGAGCAGTACTTC.

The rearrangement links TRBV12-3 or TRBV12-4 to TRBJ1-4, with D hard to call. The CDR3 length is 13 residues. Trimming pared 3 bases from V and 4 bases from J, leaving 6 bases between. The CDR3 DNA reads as TGTGCCAGCAGTTTGGGTAGTAATGAAAAACTGTTTTTT. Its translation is CASSLGSNEKLFF.

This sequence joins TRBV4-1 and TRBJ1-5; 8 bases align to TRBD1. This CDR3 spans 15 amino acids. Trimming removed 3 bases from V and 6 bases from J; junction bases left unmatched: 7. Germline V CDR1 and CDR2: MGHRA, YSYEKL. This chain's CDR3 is CASSHGPTGVQPQHF. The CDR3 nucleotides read TGCGCCAGCAGCCACGGACCGACAGGGGTTCAGCCCCAGCATTTT.

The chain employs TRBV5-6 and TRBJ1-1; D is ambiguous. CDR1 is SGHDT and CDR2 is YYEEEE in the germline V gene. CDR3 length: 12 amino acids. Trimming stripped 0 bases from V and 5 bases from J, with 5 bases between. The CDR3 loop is CASSLAATEAFF. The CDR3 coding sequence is TGTGCCAGCAGCTTGGCCGCTACTGAAGCTTTCTTT.

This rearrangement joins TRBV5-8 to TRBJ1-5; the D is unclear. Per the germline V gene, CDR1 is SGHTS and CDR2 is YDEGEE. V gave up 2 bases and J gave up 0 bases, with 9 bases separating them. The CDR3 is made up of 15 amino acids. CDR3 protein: CASSFGRASNQPQHF. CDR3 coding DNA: TGTGCCAGCAGCTTCGGACGGGCTAGCAATCAGCCCCAGCATTTT.

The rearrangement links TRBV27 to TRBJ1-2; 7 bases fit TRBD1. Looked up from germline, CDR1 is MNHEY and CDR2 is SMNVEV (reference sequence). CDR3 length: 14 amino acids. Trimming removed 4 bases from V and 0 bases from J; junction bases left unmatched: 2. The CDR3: CASSYRGSNYGYTF. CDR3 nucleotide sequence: TGTGCCAGCAGTTACAGGGGCTCTAACTATGGCTACACCTTC.